The clone carrying this T cell receptor beta chain came up many times. The data were obtained in a study of T cells of healthy individuals. The CDR3 extends over 16 amino acids. Per germline, CDR1 MDHEN and CDR2 SYDVKM. Deletions cut 5 bases from V and 0 bases from J, with 16 bases between. TCRdb fed the 5' RACE reads into MiXCR, producing one record per CDR3 protein. The table has 85,000 to 100,000 distinct CDR3 sequences, approximately 16% seen once; the top ten hold 6.2%. The source is a human donor in good health. The rearrangement uses TRBV28 and TRBJ1-1; a weak D match, TRBD1 (6 bases). The CDR3 region is CASSVLGGLMNTEAFF. CDR3 DNA sequence: TGTGCCAGCAGTGTTTTGGGGGGCCTAATGAACACTGAAGCTTTCTTT.